The clone carrying this T cell receptor (beta chain) was seen many times. These data belong to a study of CD8 T cells in ankylosing spondylitis. TCRdb ran MiXCR on the 5' RACE reads and lists one entry per CDR3 protein. Of 200,000 to 300,000 distinct CDR3 sequences in the sample, about 10% are singletons; the top ten hold 2.6%. CDR1 MGHRA and CDR2 YSYEKL come from the germline V gene. Trimming removed 0 bases from V and 5 bases from J, with 10 bases in between. The CDR3 is 15 residues long. The receptor was isolated from a male donor with ankylosing spondylitis or in good health (not recorded which). The chain carries TRBV4-1 and TRBJ2-2; D call uncertain. The sample comprised blood, either unsorted or a sorted T cell fraction (not recorded which). CDR3 nucleotides: TGCGCCAGCAGCCAAGATTTCCCCGAGACCGGGGAGCTGTTTTTT. Amino acid sequence: CASSQDFPETGELFF.